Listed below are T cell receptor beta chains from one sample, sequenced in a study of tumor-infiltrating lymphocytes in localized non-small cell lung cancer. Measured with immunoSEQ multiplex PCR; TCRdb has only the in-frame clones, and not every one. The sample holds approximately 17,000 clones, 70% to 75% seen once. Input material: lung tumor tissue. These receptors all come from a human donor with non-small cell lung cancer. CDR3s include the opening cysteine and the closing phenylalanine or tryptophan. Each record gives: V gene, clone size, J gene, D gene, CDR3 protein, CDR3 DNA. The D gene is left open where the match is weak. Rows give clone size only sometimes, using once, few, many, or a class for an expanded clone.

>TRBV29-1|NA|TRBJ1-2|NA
CSVPVNYGYTF
TGCAGCGTTCCGGTGAACTATGGCTACACCTTC
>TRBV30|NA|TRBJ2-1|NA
CAWRDFLSSYNEQFF
TGTGCCTGGAGAGACTTTCTGAGCTCCTACAATGAGCAGTTCTTC
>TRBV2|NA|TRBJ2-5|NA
CASSEQELVGETQYF
TGTGCCAGCAGTGAACAGGAGTTGGTGGGAGAGACCCAGTACTTC
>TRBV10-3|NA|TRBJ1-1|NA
CAISDGRENTEAFF
TGTGCCATCAGTGACGGCAGGGAGAACACTGAAGCTTTCTTT
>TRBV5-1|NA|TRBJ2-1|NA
CASASGRSGEQFF
TGCGCCAGCGCGTCCGGGAGATCGGGTGAGCAGTTCTTC
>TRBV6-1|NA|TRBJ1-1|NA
CASRKPWGPNTEAFF
TGTGCCAGCAGAAAGCCTTGGGGGCCGAACACTGAAGCTTTCTTT
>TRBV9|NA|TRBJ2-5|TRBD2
CASSKGLAGYQETQYF
TGTGCCAGCAGCAAGGGACTAGCGGGGTACCAAGAGACCCAGTACTTC
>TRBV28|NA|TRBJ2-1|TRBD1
CASSRTGGVNEQFF
TGTGCCAGCAGCCGGACAGGGGGGGTCAATGAGCAGTTCTTC
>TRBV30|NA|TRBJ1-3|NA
CAWRYSPSGNTIYF
TGTGCCTGGAGATACAGCCCCTCTGGAAACACCATATATTTT
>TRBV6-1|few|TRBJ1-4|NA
CASSVDRVGDEKLFF
TGTGCCAGCAGTGTGGACCGCGTGGGGGATGAAAAACTGTTTTTT
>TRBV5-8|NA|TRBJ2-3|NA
CASSLWQGGTDTQYF
TGTGCCAGCAGCTTGTGGCAGGGAGGCACAGATACGCAGTATTTT
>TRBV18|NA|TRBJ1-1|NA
CASSPNPGNTEAFF
TGTGCCAGCTCACCTAACCCCGGGAACACTGAAGCTTTCTTT
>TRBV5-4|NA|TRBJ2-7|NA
CASRPGDGSYEQYF
TGTGCCAGCAGGCCGGGGGACGGCTCCTACGAGCAGTACTTC
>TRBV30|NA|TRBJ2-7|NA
CAWDRDRLTGEQYF
TGTGCCTGGGACCGGGACCGCTTGACGGGTGAGCAGTACTTC
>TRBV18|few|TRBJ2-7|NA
CASHQGASYEQYF
TGTGCCAGTCATCAAGGCGCTTCCTACGAGCAGTACTTC
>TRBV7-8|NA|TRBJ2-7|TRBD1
CASSPWDRSSYEQYF
TGTGCCAGCAGCCCATGGGACAGGAGCTCCTACGAGCAGTACTTC
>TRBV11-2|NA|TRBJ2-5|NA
CASSSLEREQETQYF
TGTGCCAGCAGCTCTCTGGAAAGAGAGCAAGAGACCCAGTACTTC
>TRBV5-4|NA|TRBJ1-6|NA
CASSRYNSPLHF
TGTGCCAGCAGCCGTTATAATTCACCCCTCCACTTT
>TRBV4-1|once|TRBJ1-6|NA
CASSQDSTTAQNSPLHF
TGCGCCAGCAGCCAAGATTCCACCACGGCCCAGAATTCACCCCTCCACTTT
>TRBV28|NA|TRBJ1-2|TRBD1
CASSATGGTNYGYTF
TGTGCCAGCAGCGCGACAGGGGGAACTAACTATGGCTACACCTTC
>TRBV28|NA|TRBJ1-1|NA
CASSLEGAGVWTEAFF
TGTGCCAGCAGTTTAGAAGGGGCAGGGGTATGGACTGAAGCTTTCTTT
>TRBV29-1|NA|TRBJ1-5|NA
CSVALGGFNQPQHF
TGCAGCGTTGCCCTAGGAGGATTCAATCAGCCCCAGCATTTT
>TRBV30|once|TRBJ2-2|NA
CAWTLRRALASANTGELFF
TGTGCCTGGACCCTACGGAGGGCCTTAGCTTCCGCGAACACCGGGGAGCTGTTTTTT
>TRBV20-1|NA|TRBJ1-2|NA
CSARKGEGYTF
TGCAGTGCTAGAAAGGGAGAAGGCTACACCTTC
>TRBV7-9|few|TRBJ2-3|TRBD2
CASSPRTSEADTQYF
TGTGCCAGCAGCCCTCGGACTAGTGAGGCAGATACGCAGTATTTT
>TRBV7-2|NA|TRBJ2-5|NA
CASSLGAKTAGETQYF
TGTGCCAGCAGCTTAGGGGCCAAAACGGCAGGGGAGACCCAGTACTTC
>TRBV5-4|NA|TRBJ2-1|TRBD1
CASSPGQIINEQFF
TGTGCCAGCAGCCCGGGACAGATCATTAATGAGCAGTTCTTC
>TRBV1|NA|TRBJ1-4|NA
CTSSHGSLPEKLFF
TGCACCAGCAGCCATGGCTCCTTGCCCGAAAAACTGTTTTTT
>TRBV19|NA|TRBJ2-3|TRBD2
CASSPEVAGGPDTQYF
TGTGCCAGTAGTCCGGAGGTAGCGGGGGGGCCAGATACGCAGTATTTT
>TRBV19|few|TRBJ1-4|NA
CASSRARNEKLFF
TGTGCCAGTAGTAGGGCACGGAATGAAAAACTGTTTTTT
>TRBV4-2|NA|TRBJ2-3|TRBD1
CASSQDPTGRSTDTQYF
TGTGCCAGCAGCCAAGATCCGACAGGGAGAAGCACAGATACGCAGTATTTT
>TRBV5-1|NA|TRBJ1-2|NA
CASSLGGGEGYTF
TGCGCCAGCAGCTTGGGGGGAGGTGAAGGCTACACCTTC
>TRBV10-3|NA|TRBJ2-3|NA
CAISRDQSTDTQYF
TGTGCCATCAGCCGGGACCAGAGCACAGATACGCAGTATTTT